This TCR beta chain derives from a study of shared clonotypes between healthy human individuals. The data were produced by immunoSEQ multiplex PCR, yet TCRdb's version contains in-frame clones alone and is incomplete. The data contain under 2.5 million clones, 85% to 95% of them singletons. V dropped 8 bases and J dropped 8 bases, with 18 bases sitting between them. Germline V CDR1 and CDR2: SGHTA, FQGNSA. The CDR3 runs to 14 residues. Input material: naive CD4+ T cells from PBMCs. Stated subset: CD45RA+ positively selected. The V and J genes are TRBV7-2 and TRBJ1-4; maybe TRBD1 (5 bases). This receptor was identified in a man in his late teens or twenties in good health. Some clones in this sample may be carry-over from other donors' samples. The CDR3 sequence is CASGRGTPGEKLFF. The CDR3, as DNA: TGTGCCAGCGGTCGCGGGACTCCTGGAGAAAAACTGTTTTTT.